This T cell receptor (beta chain) is drawn from a study of blood T cell repertoires in COVID-19. As for the study in general: Italy, Spain and the United States were the sources of the convalescent and acute COVID-19 samples. In each case, the material was cDNA or gDNA derived from T cells, B-cell-depleted T cells, or PBMCs.

The CDR3 has 15 amino acids. Germline V CDR1 and CDR2: SGHTA, FQGTGA. The V end lost 2 bases, the J end lost 0 bases, and 5 bases lay between the germline ends. In the authors' methods: Amplification of reference gene primers provided the estimated nucleated cell counts. Data came from immunoSEQ multiplex PCR; TCRdb stores just in-frame clones and leaves some out. That table supplies the V and J calls and clone size; D and trimming were determined from the DNA. Of 80,000 to 95,000 clones listed, 91% are singletons. The sequence was obtained from a human donor with active COVID-19. The donor label of this sample is uncertain. Sequenced material: peripheral blood. The chain recombines TRBV7-3 with TRBJ1-6; the D is unclear. The DNA for the CDR3 is TGTGCCAGCAGCTTACGGAGCTCCTATAATTCACCCCTCCACTTT. It specifies CASSLRSSYNSPLHF.